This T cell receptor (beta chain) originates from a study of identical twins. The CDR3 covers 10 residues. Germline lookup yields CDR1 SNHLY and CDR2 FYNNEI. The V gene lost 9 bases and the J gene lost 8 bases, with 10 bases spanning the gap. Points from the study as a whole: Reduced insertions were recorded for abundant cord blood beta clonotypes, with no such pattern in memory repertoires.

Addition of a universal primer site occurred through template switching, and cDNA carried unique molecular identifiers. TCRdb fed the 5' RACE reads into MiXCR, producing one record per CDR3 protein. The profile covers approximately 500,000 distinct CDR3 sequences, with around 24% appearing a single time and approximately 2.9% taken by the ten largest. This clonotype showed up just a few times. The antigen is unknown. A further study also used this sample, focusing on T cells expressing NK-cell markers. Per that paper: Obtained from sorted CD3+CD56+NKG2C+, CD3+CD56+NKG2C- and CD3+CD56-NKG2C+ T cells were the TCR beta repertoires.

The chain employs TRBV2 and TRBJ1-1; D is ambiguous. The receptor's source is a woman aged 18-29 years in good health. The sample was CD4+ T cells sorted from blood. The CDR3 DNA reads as TGTGCCAGACGAGGGAAAGAAGCTTTCTTT. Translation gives CARRGKEAFF. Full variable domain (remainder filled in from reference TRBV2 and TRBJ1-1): EPEVTQTPSHQVTQMGQEVILRCVPISNHLYFYWYRQILGQKVEFLVSFYNNEISEKSEIFDDQFSVERPDGSNFTLKIRSTKLEDSAMYFCARRGKEAFFGQGTRLTVV.